The 18 T cell receptor beta chains in this list originate from one sample, sequenced in a study of blood T cell repertoires in COVID-19. Clones were sequenced by immunoSEQ multiplex PCR, and TCRdb holds only the in-frame ones, with some missing. The table lists about 170,000 clones, less than 90% of them singletons, with roughly 15% in the top ten. The specimen was peripheral blood. These receptors originate from a woman in her sixties or seventies with COVID-19, enrolled during active disease.

The J gene is TRBJ2-1, the V gene TRBV7-8; 9 bases match TRBD2. Per germline, CDR1 SGHVS and CDR2 FQNEAQ. This CDR3 has 16 amino acids. The V and J ends lost 5 bases and 10 bases, in that order; junction bases with no gene match: 15. The CDR3 DNA reads as TGTGCCAGCAGCCCCGGAGGCGGGAGGGCCATAACGGAGCAGTTCTTC. Protein: CASSPGGGRAITEQFF.

The chain joins TRBV28 to TRBJ2-5, with 13 positions matching TRBD2. V was clipped by 8 bases and J by 5 bases; unmatched bases: 5. The CDR3 runs 14 residues. Germline CDR1 reads MDHEN; CDR2 reads SYDVKM. The chain's CDR3 is CASGLAGDRETQYF. Here the CDR3 DNA reads TGTGCCAGCGGACTAGCGGGAGATCGCGAGACCCAGTACTTC.

This chain links TRBV30 with TRBJ2-3; D is ambiguous. The V and J ends lost 2 bases and 1 base respectively, with 4 bases between them. The CDR3 runs 12 residues. CDR1 and CDR2 from the germline V gene are GTSNPN and SVGIG (reference sequence). For the CDR3, the DNA is TGTGCCTGGAGTTCGGGCACAGATACGCAGTATTTT. It yields the protein CAWSSGTDTQYF. The full variable domain, in which reference TRBV30 and TRBJ2-3 provide the parts outside the CDR3, is SQTIHQWPATLVQPVGSPLSLECTVEGTSNPNLYWYRQAAGRGLQLLFYSVGIGQISSEVPQNLSASRPQDRQFILSSKKLLLSDSGFYLCAWSSGTDTQYFGPGTRLTVL.

This sequence joins TRBV14 and TRBJ2-5, with 12 bases aligning to TRBD2. The germline gives CDR1 SGHDN, CDR2 FVKESK. The CDR3 consists of 13 residues. V lost 8 bases, J lost 4 bases, and 2 bases stayed unmatched. For the CDR3, the DNA is TGTGCCAGCCGGACTAGCGGGGCAGAGACCCAGTACTTC. Protein product: CASRTSGAETQYF.

At least ten counts were recorded for this clone. The chain links TRBV11-3 to TRBJ2-2, with a possible D match to TRBD2 (5 bases). Trimming left V 5 bases short and J 4 bases short, with 8 bases between. Germline lookup yields CDR1 SGHNT and CDR2 YENEEA. The CDR3 contains 13 residues. CDR3 loop: CASSGLSTGELFF. The CDR3 bases are TGTGCCAGCAGCGGACTGAGCACCGGGGAGCTGTTTTTT. The whole variable domain, remainder taken from reference TRBV11-3 and TRBJ2-2, is EAGVVQSPRYKIIEKKQPVAFWCNPISGHNTLYWYLQNLGQGPELLIRYENEEAVDDSQLPKDRFSAERLKGVDSTLKIQPAELGDSAVYLCASSGLSTGELFFGEGSRLTVL.

This clone was recorded only once. V is TRBV18 and J is TRBJ2-2; D is unclear. Trimming pared 6 bases from V and 4 bases from J, leaving 18 bases between. CDR1 is KGHSH and CDR2 is LQKENI in the germline V gene. The CDR3 is 16 residues long. This CDR3 reads CASSLFHAEVTGELFF. CDR3 DNA sequence: TGTGCCAGCTCCTTATTCCATGCCGAGGTCACCGGGGAGCTGTTTTTT.

V usage is TRBV5-1 and J usage is TRBJ1-1; D remains unclear. Germline assignment: CDR1 SGHRS and CDR2 YFSETQ. The V and J ends lost 0 bases and 1 base respectively, with 7 bases between them. This CDR3 is built from 14 residues. The CDR3 DNA is TGCGCCAGCAGCTTGGGCGGCCAGAACACTGAAGCTTTCTTT. Translating gives CASSLGGQNTEAFF.

The chain combines TRBV3-1 (or the pseudogene TRBV3-2) with TRBJ1-2; D unclear. The germline V gene has CDR1 LGHDT and CDR2 YNNKEL (reference sequence). There are 13 residues in the CDR3. V was cut by 1 base and J by 4 bases, with 7 bases left in between. The CDR3 DNA reads TGTGCCAGCAGCCAAGGTGGCGGCTATGGCTACACCTTC. Its translation: CASSQGGGYGYTF.

This clone was counted only a few times. The chain is built from TRBV27 and TRBJ1-2; possible D gene TRBD1, 5 bases. Germline V gene data show CDR1 as MNHEY and CDR2 as SMNVEV (reference sequence). The CDR3 sequence is 15 residues long. V lost 2 bases and J 6 bases, leaving 16 bases between the germline ends. The CDR3: CASSLGRGDWDGYTF. The CDR3 DNA reads TGTGCCAGCAGTTTAGGCCGGGGGGACTGGGATGGCTACACCTTC.

A single count supports this clone. The chain employs TRBV5-4 and TRBJ2-3; 7 bases line up with TRBD2. Germline V gene lookup returns CDR1 SGHNT and CDR2 YYREEE (reference sequence). This CDR3 has 13 residues. The V segment lost 4 bases and the J segment 8 bases; nucleotides outside the gene matches: 7. The CDR3 sequence: CASSRWGGATQYF. The CDR3 coding sequence is TGTGCCAGCAGCCGGTGGGGGGGAGCTACGCAGTATTTT.

The rearrangement uses TRBV7-9 and TRBJ1-1; possible D gene TRBD1, 5 bases. Trimming took 11 bases from V and 1 from J, leaving 14 bases between them. CDR3 length equals 13 residues. Germline-derived CDR1 and CDR2 are SEHNR and FQNEAQ (reference sequence). The CDR3 DNA is TGTGCCGTACAGAGCGGGGGGAACACTGAAGCTTTCTTT. It specifies CAVQSGGNTEAFF.

Comment on this clone: In the same sample, other DNA sequences code for this CDR3. The V and J genes are TRBV6-5 and TRBJ1-2; TRBD1 might be the D (6 bases). This CDR3 contains 13 residues. The V end lost 6 bases, the J end lost 2 bases, and 10 bases lay between the germline ends. Germline loops: CDR1 MNHEY, CDR2 SVGAGI. The CDR3 region has the DNA TGTGCCAGCAGACAGGGCACGAACTATGGCTACACCTTC. Its protein is CASRQGTNYGYTF.

This clone was seen ten or more times. The V and J genes are TRBV6-6 and TRBJ1-2, with TRBD1 matching 7 bases. The CDR3 has 15 residues. Germline V CDR1 and CDR2: MNHNY, SVGAGI (reference sequence). Trimming at V came to 5 bases and at J to 8 bases, leaving 14 bases not matched to a gene. The CDR3 reads CASSGPGQLTRGYTF. The CDR3, as DNA: TGTGCCAGCAGTGGGCCGGGACAGCTCACCAGGGGCTACACCTTC.

The chain is built from TRBV11-3 and TRBJ2-2; D not certain. Trimming shortened V by 5 bases and J by 5 bases, and 9 bases separated the two germline ends. The germline CDR1 and CDR2 sequences are SGHNT and YENEEA. This CDR3 comprises 13 residues. The CDR3 DNA reads as TGTGCCAGCAGCCACAGTAGGACCGGGGAGCTGTTTTTT. This gives the protein CASSHSRTGELFF.

The V gene is TRBV27, the J gene TRBJ1-1; 7 nucleotides agree with TRBD1. The V segment lost 5 bases and the J segment 1 base; nucleotides outside the gene matches: 4. CDR1 and CDR2 (germline): MNHEY, SMNVEV (reference sequence). The CDR3 contains 14 residues. The CDR3 DNA reads TGTGCCAGCAGTAGGGGACAGAAGAACACTGAAGCTTTCTTT. This gives the protein CASSRGQKNTEAFF.

This clone was counted a single time. CDR3 sequence (DNA): TGTGCCAGCAGCTTAATAGCGGGGGGCACAGATACGCAGTATTTT. Amino acid sequence: CASSLIAGGTDTQYF. J is TRBJ2-3 and V is TRBV7-3; 9 nucleotides align to TRBD2. The CDR3 consists of 15 residues. Losses at the gene ends were 1 base for V and 1 base for J; bases not matched to a gene: 0. Germline CDR1 is SGHTA and CDR2 is FQGTGA.

The genes are TRBV2 and TRBJ2-5; D might be TRBD1 (5 bases). The CDR3 covers 12 residues. The germline V gene encodes CDR1 SNHLY and CDR2 FYNNEI. V was clipped by 3 bases and J by 4 bases, with 6 bases between them. The CDR3 region is CASSDTGETQYF. The CDR3 DNA is TGTGCCAGCAGTGACACAGGAGAGACCCAGTACTTC.

V usage is TRBV3-1 (or the pseudogene TRBV3-2) and J usage is TRBJ2-7; no clear D gene. Germline values: CDR1 LGHDT, CDR2 YNNKEL (reference sequence). The CDR3 consists of 14 residues. V was shortened by 0 bases and J by 8 bases, with 14 bases between the two germline ends. Here the CDR3 reads CASSQDWPRGQQYF. CDR3 bases: TGTGCCAGCAGCCAAGATTGGCCCAGAGGCCAGCAGTACTTC.